This TCR beta chain was profiled in a study of radiation and T cells in renal cell carcinoma. Findings and limits, study-wide: In blood, top tumor clones expanded by 2 weeks, shrinking by 4.

The repertoire was sequenced with immunoSEQ multiplex PCR; TCRdb's copy has only in-frame clones and lacks some. Of 140,000 to 150,000 clones listed, 70% to 90% are singletons. Losses at the gene ends were 0 bases for V and 5 bases for J; bases not matched to a gene: 9. The CDR3 loop spans 16 amino acids. Germline values: CDR1 SGHVS, CDR2 FQNEAQ. This clone was seen a single time. Its specificity is unknown. Time point described: blood 4 weeks post-SBRT, at nephrectomy. Treatment meaning: 15 Gy SBRT to primary tumor, nephrectomy 4 weeks later. Here the sequenced sample was blood, taken from a patient whose treatment included radiotherapy and nephrectomy. This clonotype was sampled from a woman in her forties or fifties with renal cell carcinoma. V and J are TRBV7-8 and TRBJ2-5, with 7 bases that match TRBD2. The CDR3 DNA sequence: TGTGCCAGCAGCTTAGCGCCCGGGAGGAGCGGTGAGACCCAGTACTTC. Protein product: CASSLAPGRSGETQYF.